The 6 T cell receptor beta chains below were found in one sample sequenced in a study of T cells in Graves' hyperthyroidism and ophthalmopathy. From RNA transcripts, TCR beta CDR3 regions were amplified. The primer set for the first-round RT-PCR of the TCR CDR3 was HTBI. TCRdb fed the multiplex PCR reads into MiXCR, producing one record per CDR3 protein. The sample records roughly 740,000 distinct CDR3 sequences, roughly 15% being singletons. Sequencing was performed on blood. The receptor set was obtained from a young man with Graves' hyperthyroidism.

There are many counts of this clonotype. The genes are TRBV2 and TRBJ1-1, with D possibly TRBD1 on 6 matching bases. The V and J ends lost 4 bases and 0 bases respectively, with 9 bases between them. Germline V lookup: CDR1 SNHLY, CDR2 FYNNEI. This CDR3 contains 14 residues. CDR3 loop: CASSAQGMNTEAFF. CDR3 DNA sequence: TGTGCCAGCAGTGCACAGGGCATGAACACTGAAGCTTTCTTT. Supplemented by reference TRBV2 and TRBJ1-1, the full variable domain reads EPEVTQTPSHQVTQMGQEVILRCVPISNHLYFYWYRQILGQKVEFLVSFYNNEISEKSEIFDDQFSVERPDGSNFTLKIRSTKLEDSAMYFCASSAQGMNTEAFFGQGTRLTVV.

This clonotype was detected ten times or more. The chain joins TRBV2 to TRBJ2-3; either TRBD1 or TRBD2 may supply D (6 bases each). V lost 7 bases and J lost 1, with 15 bases in between. This CDR3 spans 15 amino acids. CDR1 is SNHLY and CDR2 is FYNNEI in the germline V gene. The CDR3 here is CASTRGGLGTDTQYF. As DNA, the CDR3 is TGTGCCAGCACCCGAGGGGGGCTGGGCACAGATACGCAGTATTTT. Full variable domain (remainder filled in from reference TRBV2 and TRBJ2-3): EPEVTQTPSHQVTQMGQEVILRCVPISNHLYFYWYRQILGQKVEFLVSFYNNEISEKSEIFDDQFSVERPDGSNFTLKIRSTKLEDSAMYFCASTRGGLGTDTQYFGPGTRLTVL.

This clonotype was seen a handful of times. The rearrangement uses TRBV6-1 and TRBJ1-1; D gene ambiguous. V was clipped by 5 bases and J by 4 bases, with 14 bases between them. The CDR3 spans 14 residues. Germline-derived CDR1 and CDR2 are MNHNS and SASEGT. CDR3 DNA sequence: TGTGCCAGCAGTTGGAGCGGCGAGGGCACTGAAGCTTTCTTT. Translated: CASSWSGEGTEAFF.

This chain connects TRBV30 to TRBJ2-5; 9 nucleotides agree with TRBD1. The CDR3 totals 15 residues. Germline CDR1 is GTSNPN and CDR2 is SVGIG (reference sequence). V dropped 5 bases and J dropped 5; count of bases not matched to a gene: 12. The CDR3 DNA is TGTGCCTGGTCCGGGACAGGGAACCCCCTGGAGACCCAGTACTTC. Residues: CAWSGTGNPLETQYF.

This chain joins TRBV29-1 and TRBJ2-1; D unclear. Germline lookup yields CDR1 SQVTM and CDR2 ANQGSEA. The V gene lost 6 bases and the J gene lost 4 bases, with 16 bases spanning the gap. The CDR3 consists of 14 residues. CDR3 nucleotides: TGCAGCGTCCTACACGGTGGGGATTACAATGAGCAGTTCTTC. Protein sequence: CSVLHGGDYNEQFF.

This clonotype was found a few times. The chain employs TRBV20-1 and TRBJ2-3; D is unresolved. The V gene's germline CDR1 is DFQATT and CDR2 SNEGSKA (reference sequence). V lost 4 bases and J lost 4, with 15 bases in between. This CDR3 comprises 14 residues. The CDR3 sequence is CSAIGQSKSDTQYF. DNA for the CDR3: TGCAGTGCTATAGGGCAGTCCAAATCAGATACGCAGTATTTT.